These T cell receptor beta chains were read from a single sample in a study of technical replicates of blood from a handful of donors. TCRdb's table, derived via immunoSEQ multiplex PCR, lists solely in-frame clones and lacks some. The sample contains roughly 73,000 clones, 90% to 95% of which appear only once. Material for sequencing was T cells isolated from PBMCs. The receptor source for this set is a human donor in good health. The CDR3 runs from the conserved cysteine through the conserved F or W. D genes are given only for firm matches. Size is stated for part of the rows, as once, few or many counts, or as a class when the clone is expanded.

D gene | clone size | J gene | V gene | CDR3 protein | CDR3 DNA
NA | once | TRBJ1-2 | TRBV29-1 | CSVEDHGGGGYTF | TGCAGCGTTGAAGATCACGGGGGAGGGGGCTACACCTTC
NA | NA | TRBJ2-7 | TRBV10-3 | CAISPGVNEQYF | TGTGCCATCAGTCCCGGGGTTAACGAGCAGTACTTC
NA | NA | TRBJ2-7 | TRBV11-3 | CASSSISGEQYF | TGTGCCAGCAGCTCGATATCCGGCGAGCAGTACTTC
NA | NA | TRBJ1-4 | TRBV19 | CASRGRGEAPNEKLFF | TGTGCCAGTAGGGGCCGGGGGGAAGCCCCTAATGAAAAACTGTTTTTT
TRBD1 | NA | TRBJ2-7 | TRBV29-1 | CSGGQGGEQYF | TGCAGCGGCGGACAGGGGGGCGAGCAGTACTTC
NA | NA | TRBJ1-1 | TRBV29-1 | CSAPLPTGGHTEAFF | TGCAGCGCCCCATTGCCCACAGGTGGCCACACTGAAGCTTTCTTT
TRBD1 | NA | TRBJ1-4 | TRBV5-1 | CASSTEYGTGYEKLFF | TGCGCCAGCAGCACTGAATACGGGACAGGGTACGAAAAACTGTTTTTT
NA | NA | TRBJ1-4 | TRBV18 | CASSPTGATNEKLFF | TGTGCCAGCTCCCCGACAGGTGCAACTAATGAAAAACTGTTTTTT
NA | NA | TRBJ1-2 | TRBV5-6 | CASSLGRTGGYTF | TGTGCCAGCAGCTTGGGCAGAACAGGCGGCTACACCTTC
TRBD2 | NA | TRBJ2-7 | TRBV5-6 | CASSLSGVVEQYF | TGTGCCAGCAGCCTTAGCGGGGTAGTTGAGCAGTACTTC
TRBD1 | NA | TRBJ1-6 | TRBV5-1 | CASSGQGQGNSPLHF | TGCGCCAGCAGCGGGCAGGGACAGGGAAATTCACCCCTCCACTTT
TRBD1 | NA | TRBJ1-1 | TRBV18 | CASSHETGATEAFF | TGTGCCAGCTCCCACGAGACAGGGGCGACTGAAGCTTTCTTT
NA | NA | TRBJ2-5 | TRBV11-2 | CASSLADSSLQTQYF | TGTGCCAGCAGCTTAGCTGACTCCTCCCTCCAAACCCAGTACTTC
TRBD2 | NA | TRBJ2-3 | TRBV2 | CASGSSGGFTDTQYF | TGTGCCAGCGGGTCTAGCGGGGGGTTCACAGATACGCAGTATTTT
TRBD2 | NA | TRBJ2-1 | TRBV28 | CASSTILAGAKNEQFF | TGTGCCAGCAGTACGATCCTAGCGGGAGCAAAAAATGAGCAGTTCTTC
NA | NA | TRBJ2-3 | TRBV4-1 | CASSQEADLGTDTQYF | TGCGCCAGCAGCCAAGAGGCCGATCTGGGCACAGATACGCAGTATTTT
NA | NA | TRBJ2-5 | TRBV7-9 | CASQGEQETQYF | TGTGCCAGCCAAGGAGAACAAGAGACCCAGTACTTC
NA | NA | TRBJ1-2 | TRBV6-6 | CASSGTANYGYTF | TGTGCCAGCAGCGGAACAGCTAACTATGGCTACACCTTC
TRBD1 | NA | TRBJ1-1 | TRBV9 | CASSSLTGANTEAFF | TGTGCCAGCAGCTCCCTGACAGGGGCGAACACTGAAGCTTTCTTT
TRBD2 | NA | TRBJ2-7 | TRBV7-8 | CASSLGLAGGTYEQYF | TGTGCCAGCAGCTTAGGACTAGCGGGAGGAACCTACGAGCAGTACTTC
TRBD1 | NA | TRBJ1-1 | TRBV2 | CASSEILSRGANTEAFF | TGTGCCAGCAGTGAAATATTAAGCAGGGGGGCGAACACTGAAGCTTTCTTT
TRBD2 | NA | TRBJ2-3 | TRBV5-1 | CASSQGLAGGTDTQYF | TGCGCCAGCAGCCAGGGACTAGCGGGGGGCACAGATACGCAGTATTTT
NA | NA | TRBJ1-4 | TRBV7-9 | CASSAQGGEKLFF | TGTGCCAGCAGTGCGCAGGGCGGTGAAAAACTGTTTTTT
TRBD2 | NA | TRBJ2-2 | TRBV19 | CASTRTSGIDTGELFF | TGTGCCAGTACTCGGACTAGCGGGATCGACACCGGGGAGCTGTTTTTT
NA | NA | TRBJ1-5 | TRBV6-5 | CASSYYRGQPQHF | TGTGCCAGCAGTTACTATCGGGGTCAGCCCCAGCATTTT
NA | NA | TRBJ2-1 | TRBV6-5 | CASSYSEGQQFF | TGTGCCAGCAGTTACTCGGAGGGACAGCAGTTCTTC
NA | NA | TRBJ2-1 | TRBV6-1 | CASNQDNLPIVEQFF | TGTGCCAGCAATCAGGACAACCTGCCAATTGTTGAGCAGTTCTTC
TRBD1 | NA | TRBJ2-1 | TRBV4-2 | CASSYGQGGFDEQFF | TGTGCCAGCAGCTACGGACAGGGGGGTTTCGATGAGCAGTTCTTC
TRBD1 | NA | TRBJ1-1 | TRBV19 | CASSIPGQANTEAFF | TGTGCCAGTAGTATACCGGGACAGGCGAACACTGAAGCTTTCTTT
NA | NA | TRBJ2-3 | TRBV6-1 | CASSDRGGGTDTQYF | TGTGCCAGCAGTGACCGAGGGGGAGGCACAGATACGCAGTATTTT
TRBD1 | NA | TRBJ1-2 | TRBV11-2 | CASSLQGWEGYTF | TGTGCCAGCAGCCTACAGGGGTGGGAAGGCTACACCTTC
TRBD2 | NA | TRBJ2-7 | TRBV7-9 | CASSLYSGGGTYEQYF | TGTGCCAGCAGCTTGTACAGCGGGGGGGGAACCTACGAGCAGTACTTC
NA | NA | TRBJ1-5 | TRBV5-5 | CASSYGGAGQPQHF | TGTGCCAGCAGCTACGGAGGGGCCGGTCAGCCCCAGCATTTT
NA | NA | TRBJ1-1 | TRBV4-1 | CASSQDIGQYTEAFF | TGCGCCAGCAGCCAAGATATTGGGCAGTACACTGAAGCTTTCTTT
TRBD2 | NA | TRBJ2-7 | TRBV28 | CASTTYGTSGYEQYF | TGTGCCAGCACAACCTACGGGACTAGCGGCTACGAGCAGTACTTC
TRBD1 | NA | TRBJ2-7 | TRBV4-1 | CASSPKTGDLYEQYF | TGCGCCAGCAGCCCCAAGACAGGGGACCTCTACGAGCAGTACTTC
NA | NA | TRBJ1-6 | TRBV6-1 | CASSENRDSPLHF | TGTGCCAGCAGTGAAAACAGGGACTCACCCCTCCACTTT
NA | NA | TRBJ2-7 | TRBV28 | CASSLGRLEQYF | TGTGCCAGCAGCCTCGGGAGACTCGAGCAGTACTTC
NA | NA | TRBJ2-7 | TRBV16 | CASSGRQETNEQYF | TGTGCCAGCAGCGGAAGACAGGAAACGAACGAGCAGTACTTC
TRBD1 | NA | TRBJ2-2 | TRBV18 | CASSRGTANTGELFF | TGTGCCAGCTCACGGGGGACAGCGAACACCGGGGAGCTGTTTTTT
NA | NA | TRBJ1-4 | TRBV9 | CASSGGLAVEKLFF | TGTGCCAGCAGCGGGGGCCTGGCGGTGGAAAAACTGTTTTTT
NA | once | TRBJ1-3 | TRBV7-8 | CASSFRELPGNTIYF | TGTGCCAGCAGCTTCAGGGAATTGCCCGGAAACACCATATATTTT
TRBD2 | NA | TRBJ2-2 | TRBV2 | CASSASGVGELFF | TGTGCCAGCAGTGCTAGCGGGGTGGGGGAGCTGTTTTTT
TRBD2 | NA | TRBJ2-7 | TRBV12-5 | CASGYLAGGNYEQYF | TGTGCTAGTGGTTACCTAGCGGGAGGGAACTACGAGCAGTACTTC
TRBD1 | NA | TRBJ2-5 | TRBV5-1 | CASSFRQGAQETQYF | TGCGCCAGCAGCTTTCGACAGGGGGCTCAAGAGACCCAGTACTTC
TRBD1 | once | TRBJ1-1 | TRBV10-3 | CAISESGDRIKTEAFF | TGTGCCATCAGTGAGTCGGGGGACAGGATTAAGACTGAAGCTTTCTTT
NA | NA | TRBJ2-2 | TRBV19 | CASKKELAGTTGELFF | TGTGCCAGTAAAAAAGAACTAGCTGGGACCACCGGGGAGCTGTTTTTT
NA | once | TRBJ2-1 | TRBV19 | CASQSYPPGTTYNEQFF | TGTGCCAGCCAGTCGTATCCTCCGGGTACCACCTACAATGAGCAGTTCTTC
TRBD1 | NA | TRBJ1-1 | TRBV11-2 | CASSLHTGQGEAFF | TGTGCCAGCAGCTTACATACAGGACAGGGTGAAGCTTTCTTT
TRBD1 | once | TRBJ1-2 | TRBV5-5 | CASSLWTGDGYTF | TGTGCCAGCAGCCTCTGGACAGGGGATGGCTACACCTTC
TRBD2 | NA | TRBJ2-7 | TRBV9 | CASSVGTSGAYEQYF | TGTGCCAGCAGCGTGGGGACTAGCGGGGCCTACGAGCAGTACTTC
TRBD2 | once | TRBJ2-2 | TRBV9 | CASSVGGGQTTGELFF | TGTGCCAGCAGCGTAGGGGGAGGGCAGACCACCGGGGAGCTGTTTTTT
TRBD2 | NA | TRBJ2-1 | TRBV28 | CASSFMGLAANEQFF | TGTGCCAGCAGTTTCATGGGACTAGCGGCTAATGAGCAGTTCTTC
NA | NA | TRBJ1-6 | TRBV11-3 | CASSLAEVGSSPLHF | TGTGCCAGCAGCTTAGCAGAGGTAGGTAGTTCACCCCTCCACTTT
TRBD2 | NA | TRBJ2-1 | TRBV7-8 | CASSLGVAGGVDNEQFF | TGTGCCAGCAGCTTAGGAGTAGCGGGAGGGGTGGACAATGAGCAGTTCTTC
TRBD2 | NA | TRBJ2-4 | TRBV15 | CATSRDFLEGLGGDIQYF | TGTGCCACCAGCAGAGATTTTCTCGAAGGCCTCGGGGGGGACATTCAGTACTTC
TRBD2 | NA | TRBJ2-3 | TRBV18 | CASSPPTSGRSDTQYF | TGTGCCAGCTCACCCCCAACTAGCGGGAGAAGCGATACGCAGTATTTT